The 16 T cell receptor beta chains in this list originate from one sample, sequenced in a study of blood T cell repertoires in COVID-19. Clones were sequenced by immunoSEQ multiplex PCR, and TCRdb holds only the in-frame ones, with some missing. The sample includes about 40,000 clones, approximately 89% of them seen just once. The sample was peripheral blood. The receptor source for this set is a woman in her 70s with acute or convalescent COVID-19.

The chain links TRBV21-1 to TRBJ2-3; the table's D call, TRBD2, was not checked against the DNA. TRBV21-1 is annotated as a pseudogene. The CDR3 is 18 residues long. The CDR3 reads CASSKASTSGVTTDTQYF. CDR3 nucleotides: TGTGCCAGCAGCAAAGCCTCGACTAGCGGGGTCACAACAGATACGCAGTATTTT.

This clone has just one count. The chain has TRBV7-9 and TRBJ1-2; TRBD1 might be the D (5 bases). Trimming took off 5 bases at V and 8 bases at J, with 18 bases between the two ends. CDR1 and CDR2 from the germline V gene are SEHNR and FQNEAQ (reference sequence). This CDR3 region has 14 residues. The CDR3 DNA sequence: TGTGCCAGCAGCACCATCGGGGGGGTACGGGGCTACACCTTC. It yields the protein CASSTIGGVRGYTF.

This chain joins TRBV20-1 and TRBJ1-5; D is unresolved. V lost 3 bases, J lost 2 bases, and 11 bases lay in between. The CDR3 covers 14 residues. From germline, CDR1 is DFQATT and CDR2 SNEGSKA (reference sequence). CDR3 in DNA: TGCAGTGCTAGTCTCCCTCGGGGCAATCAGCCCCAGCATTTT. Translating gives CSASLPRGNQPQHF.

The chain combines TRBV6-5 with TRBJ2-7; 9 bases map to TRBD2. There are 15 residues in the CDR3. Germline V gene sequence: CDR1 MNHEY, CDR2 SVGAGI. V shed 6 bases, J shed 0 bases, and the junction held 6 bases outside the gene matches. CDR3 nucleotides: TGTGCCAGCAGCCCGACTAGCGGTAGCTCCTACGAGCAGTACGTC. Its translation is CASSPTSGSSYEQYV.

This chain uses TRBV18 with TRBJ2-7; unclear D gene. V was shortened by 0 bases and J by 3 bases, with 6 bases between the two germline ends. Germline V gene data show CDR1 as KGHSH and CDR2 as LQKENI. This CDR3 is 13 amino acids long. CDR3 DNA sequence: TGTGCCAGCTCACCACCCGGTGGCTACGAGCAGTACGTC. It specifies CASSPPGGYEQYV.

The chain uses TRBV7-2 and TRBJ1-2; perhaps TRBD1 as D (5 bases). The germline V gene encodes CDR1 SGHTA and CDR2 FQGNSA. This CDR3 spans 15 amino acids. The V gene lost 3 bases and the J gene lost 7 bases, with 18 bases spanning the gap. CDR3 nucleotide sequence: TGTGCCAGCAGCTTTGCGGGGGGGACCGAGAGTGGCTACACCTTC. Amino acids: CASSFAGGTESGYTF.

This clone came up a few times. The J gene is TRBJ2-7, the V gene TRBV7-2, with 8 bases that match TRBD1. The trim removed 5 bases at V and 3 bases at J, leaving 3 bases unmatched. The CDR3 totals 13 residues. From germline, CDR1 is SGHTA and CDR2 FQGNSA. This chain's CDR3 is CASSPDRDYEQYV. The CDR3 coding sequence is TGTGCCAGCAGCCCGGACAGGGACTACGAGCAGTACGTC.

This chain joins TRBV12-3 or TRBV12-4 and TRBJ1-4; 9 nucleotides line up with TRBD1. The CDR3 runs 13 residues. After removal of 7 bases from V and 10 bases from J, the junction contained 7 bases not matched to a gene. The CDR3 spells CASTAQGAGKLFF. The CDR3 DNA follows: TGTGCCAGCACCGCACAGGGGGCTGGAAAACTGTTTTTT.

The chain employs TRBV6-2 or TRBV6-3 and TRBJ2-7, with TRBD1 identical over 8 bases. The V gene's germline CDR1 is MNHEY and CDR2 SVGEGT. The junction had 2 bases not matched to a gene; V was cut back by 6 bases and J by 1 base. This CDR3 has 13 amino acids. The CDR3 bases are TGTGCCAGCAGCCGGACAGGGTCCTACGAGCAGTACGTC. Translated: CASSRTGSYEQYV.

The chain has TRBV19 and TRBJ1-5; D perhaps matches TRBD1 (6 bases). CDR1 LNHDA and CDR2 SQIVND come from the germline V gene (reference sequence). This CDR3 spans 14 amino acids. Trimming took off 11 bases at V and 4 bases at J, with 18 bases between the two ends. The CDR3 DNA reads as TGTGCCGCAGGATTCAGGGGAGGGAATCAGCCCCAGCATTTT. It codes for CAAGFRGGNQPQHF. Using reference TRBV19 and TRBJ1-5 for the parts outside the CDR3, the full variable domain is DGGITQSPKYLFRKEGQNVTLSCEQNLNHDAMYWYRQDPGQGLRLIYYSQIVNDFQKGDIAEGYSVSREKKESFPLTVTSAQKNPTAFYLCAAGFRGGNQPQHFGDGTRLSIL.

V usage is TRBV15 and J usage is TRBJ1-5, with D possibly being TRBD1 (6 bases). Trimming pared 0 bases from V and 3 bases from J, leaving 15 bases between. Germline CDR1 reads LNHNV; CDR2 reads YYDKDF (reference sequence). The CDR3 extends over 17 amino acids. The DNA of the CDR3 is TGTGCCACCAGCAGAGATCAGTCGGACAGTATCAATCAGCCCCAGCATTTT. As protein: CATSRDQSDSINQPQHF.

CDR3 DNA sequence: TGTGCCAGCAGTACAGCGACAGGGAGGAACGAGCAGTACGTC. Protein sequence: CASSTATGRNEQYV. V and J are TRBV6-6 and TRBJ2-7; TRBD1 might be the D (7 bases). V was trimmed by 5 bases and J by 5 bases, leaving 16 bases between them. Germline-derived CDR1 and CDR2 are MNHNY and SVGAGI (reference sequence). This CDR3 comprises 14 residues.

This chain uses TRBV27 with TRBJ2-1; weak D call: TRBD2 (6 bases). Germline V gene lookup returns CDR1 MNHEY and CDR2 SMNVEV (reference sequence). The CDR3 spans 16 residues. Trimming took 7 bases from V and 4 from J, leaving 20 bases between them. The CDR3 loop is CASNEGAGAPYNEQFF. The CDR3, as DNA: TGTGCCAGCAACGAAGGAGCGGGCGCACCTTACAATGAGCAGTTCTTC.

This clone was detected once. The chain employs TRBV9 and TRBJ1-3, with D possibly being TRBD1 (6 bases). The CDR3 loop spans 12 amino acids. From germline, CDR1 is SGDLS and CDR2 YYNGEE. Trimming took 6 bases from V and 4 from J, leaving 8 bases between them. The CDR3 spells CASKGEGNTIYF. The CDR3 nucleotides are TGTGCCAGCAAGGGGGAGGGAAACACCATATATTTT.

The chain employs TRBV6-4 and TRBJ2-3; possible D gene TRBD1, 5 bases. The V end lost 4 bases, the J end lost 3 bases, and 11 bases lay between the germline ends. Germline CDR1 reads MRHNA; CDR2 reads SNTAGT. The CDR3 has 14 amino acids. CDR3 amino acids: CASSVGRATDTQYF. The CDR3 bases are TGTGCCAGCAGTGTCGGCAGGGCGACAGATACGCAGTATTTT.

The CDR3 protein is CASSFHGTGNEKLFF. In DNA form, the CDR3 reads TGTGCCAGCAGTTTCCATGGGACAGGGAATGAAAAACTGTTTTTT. This rearrangement joins TRBV27 to TRBJ1-4; TRBD1 matches at 9 bases. Germline V gene data show CDR1 as MNHEY and CDR2 as SMNVEV (reference sequence). The CDR3 is made up of 15 amino acids. V shed 3 bases, J shed 5 bases, and the junction held 4 bases outside the gene matches. The whole variable domain, filled in from reference TRBV27 and TRBJ1-4, reads EAQVTQNPRYLITVTGKKLTVTCSQNMNHEYMSWYRQDPGLGLRQIYYSMNVEVTDKGDVPEGYKVSRKEKRNFPLILESPSPNQTSLYFCASSFHGTGNEKLFFGSGTQLSVL.